This TCR beta chain was profiled in a study of spatial heterogeneity in lung cancer. TCRdb re-derived calls from the 5' RACE reads in MiXCR, one entry per CDR3 protein. The sample lists approximately 18,000 distinct CDR3 sequences; 5% to 7% were seen once. This CDR3 comprises 15 residues. The germline gives CDR1 SGHRS, CDR2 YFSETQ. Trimming took off 5 bases at V and 0 bases at J, with 11 bases between the two ends. Whole-study results and caveats: Higher tumor mutation counts went along with higher counts of expanded intratumoral alpha and beta TCRs. Ubiquitous and regional expanded TCR counts correlated with ubiquitous and regional nonsynonymous mutations, respectively.

The time point was: sample taken at primary tumor resection. Samples were donated by 72 untreated early-stage non-small cell lung cancer patients. Researchers sequenced whole RNA taken from tumor, nontumor lung or frozen PBMC without sorting. This clonotype was detected only a few times. The antigen is unknown. Here the sequenced sample was lung tumor tissue, taken at surgery. The chain recombines TRBV5-1 with TRBJ2-2; D is tentatively TRBD1 or TRBD2 (5 bases each). The TCR sequence derives from a female donor with early-stage non-small cell lung cancer. DNA of the CDR3: TGCGCCAGCAGTTCGCAGGGACCGAACACCGGGGAGCTGTTTTTT. This sequence encodes CASSSQGPNTGELFF.